The present T cell receptor (beta chain) was sequenced within a study of T cells in Graves' hyperthyroidism and ophthalmopathy. The CDR3 totals 15 residues. Germline V gives CDR1 LNHDA, CDR2 SQIVND (reference sequence). With V trimmed by 0 bases and J by 0 bases, 1 base remained unmatched. This clonotype was observed a handful of times. RNA transcripts were the template for amplifying TCR beta CDR3 regions. When the TCR CDR3 underwent first-round RT-PCR, the HTBI primer set was used. TCRdb used MiXCR to reprocess the multiplex PCR reads, holding one entry per CDR3 protein. The sample records some 600,000 distinct CDR3 sequences, roughly 46% being singletons.

Sample: peripheral blood or thyroid tissue (not recorded which). The source is a woman aged 18-29 years with Graves' hyperthyroidism. The rearrangement uses TRBV19 and TRBJ1-1; 7 nucleotides align to TRBD1. This CDR3 is CASSIEGGLNTEAFF. Written as DNA, the CDR3 is TGTGCCAGTAGTATAGAAGGGGGCTTGAACACTGAAGCTTTCTTT.